Below are 27 T cell receptor beta chains sequenced from a single sample in a study of beta chain features in type 1 diabetes. Study-level findings and limits: Shorter TCRB CDR3s, moderately but significantly so, marked every one of the four CD4+ subsets in Type 1 diabetes patients.

Of the isolated RNA, all was reverse transcribed, and so the sequenced material was expressed TCRB transcripts. The method was immunoSEQ multiplex PCR; TCRdb's version includes in-frame clones alone and lacks a portion of them. Among a few hundred thousand clones listed, approximately 15% were seen once. These receptors are not linked to any known antigen. Sequencing was done on a sample of naive CD4+ T cells from blood. The receptors derive from a man younger than 35 with type 1 diabetes.

The chain links TRBV7-2 to TRBJ2-3; 8 bases are shared with TRBD2. The CDR3 length is 16 residues. CDR1 and CDR2 (germline): SGHTA, FQGNSA. The V and J ends lost 4 bases and 0 bases, in that order; junction bases with no gene match: 6. This CDR3 is CASSYHSSGSTDTQYF. The CDR3, as DNA: TGTGCCAGCAGCTACCACTCTAGCGGGAGCACAGATACGCAGTATTTT.

The chain has TRBV18 and TRBJ1-5; the D is unclear. The CDR3 totals 17 residues. Germline-derived CDR1 and CDR2 are KGHSH and LQKENI. V lost 2 bases and J 0 bases, leaving 14 bases between the germline ends. Here the CDR3 DNA reads TGTGCCAGCTCACCAAAAACAGCATCCAATAGCAATCAGCCCCAGCATTTT. This codes for CASSPKTASNSNQPQHF.

CDR3 region: CASLRTGQETQYF. DNA for the CDR3: TGTGCCAGCCTCAGAACGGGGCAAGAGACCCAGTACTTC. V and J are TRBV6-6 and TRBJ2-5; D may be TRBD2 (5 bases). The V gene lost 8 bases and the J gene lost 2 bases, with 12 bases spanning the gap. CDR3 size: 13 residues. The germline V gene has CDR1 MNHNY and CDR2 SVGAGI (reference sequence).

CDR3 protein: CASRHPGQSIGKLFF. CDR3 nucleotides: TGTGCCAGCAGGCACCCGGGACAGTCTATTGGAAAACTGTTTTTT. The J gene is TRBJ1-4, the V gene TRBV11-2; the match to TRBD1 covers 7 bases. Germline V gene lookup returns CDR1 SGHAT and CDR2 FQNNGV. The CDR3 runs 15 residues. J was trimmed by 10 bases and V by 6 bases; bases with no gene match: 14.

The V gene is TRBV6-5, the J gene TRBJ2-5; TRBD1 matches 10 bases. This CDR3 is built from 15 residues. Germline lookup yields CDR1 MNHEY and CDR2 SVGAGI. V trimming: 5 bases; J trimming: 4 bases; junction bases outside the gene matches: 7. CDR3 coding DNA: TGTGCCAGCAGTGGAAAAGGACAGGGGGGAGAGACCCAGTACTTC. Its translation: CASSGKGQGGETQYF.

Turning to this clone: Other nucleotide sequences from this sample produce the same CDR3. The chain recombines TRBV30 with TRBJ2-7, with 7 bases lining up with TRBD1. The CDR3 contains 14 residues. V shed 0 bases, J shed 2 bases, and the junction held 4 bases outside the gene matches. The germline V gene encodes CDR1 GTSNPN and CDR2 SVGIG (reference sequence). The chain's CDR3 is CAWSVSGGPYEQYF. CDR3 DNA: TGTGCCTGGAGTGTATCAGGGGGACCCTACGAGCAGTACTTC.

On this clone itself: The junction departs from the called germline gene at one end, perhaps through a read error. V gene TRBV7-9 combines with J gene TRBJ1-5, with 8 positions matching TRBD1. This CDR3 region has 14 residues. Germline CDR1 reads SEHNR; CDR2 reads FQNEAQ (reference sequence). DNA of the CDR3: TGTGCCAGCAGCTCCGGGACAGGTAATCGGCCCCAGCATTTT. The encoded protein is CASSSGTGNRPQHF.

The V and J genes are TRBV29-1 and TRBJ2-1, with TRBD2 as a possible D gene (5 bases). The CDR3 is 15 residues long. With 5 bases removed from V and 4 bases from J, the gap between germline ends came to 18 bases. CDR1 is SQVTM, CDR2 ANQGSEA, per germline. The CDR3 coding sequence is TGCAGCGTTAGTTTTCGTCTAGCCGTATACAATGAGCAGTTCTTC. It yields the protein CSVSFRLAVYNEQFF.

V usage is TRBV18 and J usage is TRBJ2-7, with 10 bases aligning to TRBD2. With V trimmed by 3 bases and J by 2 bases, 13 bases remained unmatched. The CDR3 is 18 residues long. The germline CDR1 and CDR2 sequences are KGHSH and LQKENI. Here the CDR3 reads CASSPQGLSGRAPYEQYF. As DNA, the CDR3 is TGTGCCAGCTCACCCCAGGGTCTGAGCGGGAGGGCCCCCTACGAGCAGTACTTC.

This clone was seen a handful of times. J is TRBJ2-3 and V is TRBV28, with D maybe TRBD2 (6 bases). Germline CDR1 is MDHEN and CDR2 is SYDVKM. Deletions cut 6 bases from V and 1 base from J, with 11 bases between. This CDR3 is built from 14 residues. CDR3 loop: CASRRSGGTDTQYF. Here the CDR3 DNA reads TGTGCCAGCAGGAGGTCGGGGGGCACAGATACGCAGTATTTT.

CDR3 residues: CASSLLSGGHTEAFF. In DNA form, the CDR3 reads TGTGCCAGCAGCTTACTCTCAGGGGGTCACACTGAAGCTTTCTTT. The chain recombines TRBV5-4 with TRBJ1-1; 7 positions agree with TRBD1. This CDR3 contains 15 residues. Germline V lookup: CDR1 SGHNT, CDR2 YYREEE (reference sequence). Germline trimming cut 2 bases from V and 3 bases from J; bases unmatched to any gene: 7.

The table lists this clone with a few counts. V and J are TRBV5-1 and TRBJ2-2; D unresolved. The CDR3 loop spans 14 amino acids. With 4 bases removed from V and 0 bases from J, the gap between germline ends came to 7 bases. The germline V gene encodes CDR1 SGHRS and CDR2 YFSETQ. CDR3 in DNA: TGCGCCAGCAGCCCTGACTCGAACACCGGGGAGCTGTTTTTT. Translating gives CASSPDSNTGELFF.

This chain joins TRBV6-1 and TRBJ2-7, with D possibly matching TRBD1 (6 bases). V lost 8 bases and J 3 bases, leaving 14 bases between the germline ends. The length of the CDR3 is 13 residues. The germline V gene encodes CDR1 MNHNS and CDR2 SASEGT. This chain's CDR3 is CASSTGHLYEQYF. In DNA form, the CDR3 reads TGTGCCAGCTCAACGGGACACCTCTACGAGCAGTACTTC.

The V and J genes are TRBV28 and TRBJ2-6; D is possibly TRBD1 (6 bases). The CDR3 runs to 15 residues. Germline V CDR1 and CDR2: MDHEN, SYDVKM. Trimming stripped 2 bases from V and 2 bases from J, with 7 bases between. CDR3 DNA sequence: TGTGCCAGCAGTTTAGGACAGCCTGGGGCCAACGTCCTGACTTTC. The encoded protein is CASSLGQPGANVLTF.

The V and J genes are TRBV5-1 and TRBJ1-1; the match to TRBD1 covers 8 bases. CDR3 length: 16 residues. Germline V gives CDR1 SGHRS, CDR2 YFSETQ. The trim removed 4 bases at V and 2 bases at J, leaving 10 bases unmatched. The DNA for the CDR3 is TGCGCCAGCAGCAGGTCCGGGACAGGCTCTAACACTGAAGCTTTCTTT. It specifies CASSRSGTGSNTEAFF.

The chain combines TRBV4-1 with TRBJ2-2; D gene ambiguous. The CDR3 has 13 residues. From germline, CDR1 is MGHRA and CDR2 YSYEKL. Trimming left V 0 bases short and J 6 bases short, with 5 bases between. The CDR3 here is CASSQDTPGELFF. In DNA, the CDR3 is TGCGCCAGCAGCCAAGATACTCCCGGGGAGCTGTTTTTT.

The rearrangement joins TRBV5-4 to TRBJ1-1; no clear D. The germline gives CDR1 SGHNT, CDR2 YYREEE (reference sequence). V lost 4 bases and J lost 1, with 14 bases in between. The CDR3 contains 15 residues. The CDR3 sequence is CASSRGGAQNTEAFF. CDR3 DNA: TGTGCCAGCAGCCGCGGTGGTGCACAGAACACTGAAGCTTTCTTT.

This chain uses TRBV30 with TRBJ1-2; no clear D gene. The V and J ends lost 5 bases and 7 bases respectively, with 11 bases between them. Germline V gene lookup returns CDR1 GTSNPN and CDR2 SVGIG (reference sequence). CDR3 length equals 11 residues. As DNA, the CDR3 is TGTGCCTGGTCTCTTAATTTTGGCTACACCTTC. Protein: CAWSLNFGYTF.

The V gene is TRBV5-8, the J gene TRBJ1-2; TRBD1 is a possible D gene (6 bases). V was shortened by 6 bases and J by 4 bases, with 22 bases between the two germline ends. Germline V gene lookup returns CDR1 SGHTS and CDR2 YDEGEE. This CDR3 has 16 amino acids. This CDR3 is CASNDADQGKGYGYTF. DNA for the CDR3: TGTGCCAGCAATGACGCGGACCAGGGGAAAGGCTATGGCTACACCTTC.

CDR3: CASSQAREKLFF. For the CDR3, the DNA is TGCGCCAGCAGCCAAGCCCGTGAAAAACTGTTTTTT. V gene TRBV4-1 combines with J gene TRBJ1-4; D is undetermined. Germline-derived CDR1 and CDR2 are MGHRA and YSYEKL. This CDR3 is 12 amino acids long. Trimming pared 1 base from V and 7 bases from J, leaving 4 bases between.

The chain uses TRBV4-1 and TRBJ2-3; 9 bases map to TRBD2. CDR3 length: 16 amino acids. The germline V gene has CDR1 MGHRA and CDR2 YSYEKL. V lost 1 base and J lost 6; bases outside the gene matches: 8. The CDR3 DNA sequence: TGCGCCAGCAGCCAAGTATCTGCGGGAGGGTGGGATACGCAGTATTTT. Protein: CASSQVSAGGWDTQYF.

V usage is TRBV29-1 and J usage is TRBJ1-5; D not certain. This CDR3 is 13 amino acids long. V lost 1 base to trimming and J lost 0 bases, with 4 bases between them. CDR1 is SQVTM, CDR2 ANQGSEA, per germline. The CDR3: CSVEVHSNQPQHF. CDR3 in DNA: TGCAGCGTTGAAGTACATAGCAATCAGCCCCAGCATTTT.

This clone was counted only a few times. The chain combines TRBV29-1 with TRBJ2-1, with 14 bases aligning to TRBD2. Germline assignment: CDR1 SQVTM and CDR2 ANQGSEA. CDR3 size: 14 residues. V lost 6 bases and J lost 10; bases outside the gene matches: 8. The CDR3 protein is CSVSGLAGGPEQFF. In DNA, the CDR3 is TGCAGCGTCTCCGGACTAGCGGGGGGCCCAGAGCAGTTCTTC.

This clone was seen only a few times. J is TRBJ2-1 and V is TRBV7-8, with 9 bases fitting TRBD2. The trim removed 1 base at V and 12 bases at J, leaving 7 bases unmatched. Germline values: CDR1 SGHVS, CDR2 FQNEAQ. This CDR3 is built from 14 residues. CDR3 sequence (DNA): TGTGCCAGCAGCTTAGGGACTAGCGATCACGGGCAGTTCTTC. Translation gives CASSLGTSDHGQFF.

This clone was recorded a few times. The chain carries TRBV7-9 and TRBJ1-1; 7 bases fit TRBD1. Germline V lookup: CDR1 SEHNR, CDR2 FQNEAQ (reference sequence). Trimming took 4 bases from V and 2 from J; bases not matched to a gene: 7. The CDR3 is made up of 15 amino acids. CDR3 nucleotide sequence: TGTGCCAGCAGCTCACGGACAGGAGATAACACTGAAGCTTTCTTT. This sequence encodes CASSSRTGDNTEAFF. The full variable domain, completed using reference TRBV7-9 and TRBJ1-1, is DTGVSQNPRHKITKRGQNVTFRCDPISEHNRLYWYRQTLGQGPEFLTYFQNEAQLEKSRLLSDRFSAERPKGSFSTLEIQRTEQGDSAMYLCASSSRTGDNTEAFFGQGTRLTVV.

This clone was found a few times. The CDR3 loop is CASSTRTNQETQYF. CDR3 DNA sequence: TGCGCCAGCAGCACCAGGACTAACCAAGAGACCCAGTACTTC. This chain uses TRBV5-1 with TRBJ2-5; D possibly corresponds to TRBD2 (6 bases). V was cut by 4 bases and J by 0 bases, with 10 bases left in between. Looked up from germline, CDR1 is SGHRS and CDR2 is YFSETQ. The CDR3 sequence is 14 residues long.

Only a few counts were recorded for this clone. The identical CDR3 is also encoded by other nucleotide sequences in the sample. The chain uses TRBV28 and TRBJ2-7; perhaps TRBD1 as D (5 bases). CDR3 size: 12 residues. Per the germline V gene, CDR1 is MDHEN and CDR2 is SYDVKM. V lost 2 bases, J lost 4 bases, and 6 bases lay in between. In nucleotides, the CDR3 is TGTGCCAGCAGTTTACAGGGTTACGAGCAGTACTTC. Translation: CASSLQGYEQYF.